This T cell receptor (beta chain) was identified during a study of post-analysis software for immune sequencing data. Study conclusions and caveats: Strong co-clustering by F measure linked samples that shared a preparation batch. Relative to controls, patients with multiple sclerosis showed significantly lower normalized Chao1 diversity.

Worth noting for this clonotype: As yet, its antigen is unknown.

Unique molecular identifiers had been added to the TCR beta cDNA libraries. Each sample of 1 to 10 million input T cells yielded roughly 0.5 million cDNA molecules, so each molecule approximated one T cell. TCRdb called the PCR reads again in MiXCR, with one record for every CDR3 protein. The sample lists a few hundred thousand distinct CDR3 sequences, under 55% occurring once. The sequenced sample was blood. The sequence came from a girl under 18 with multiple sclerosis.

CDR3 in amino acids: CAIRAGVFNEQYF. In nucleotides, the CDR3 is TGTGCCATCAGGGCGGGAGTTTTCAACGAGCAGTACTTC. V gene TRBV10-3 combines with J gene TRBJ2-7, with 7 bases aligning to TRBD2. This CDR3 spans 13 amino acids. J lost 5 bases, V lost 6 bases, and 7 bases had no gene match. Per germline, CDR1 ENHRY and CDR2 SYGVKD.